This T cell receptor beta chain is from a study of blood T cells in healthy people across ages. The V gene's germline CDR1 is SGHRS and CDR2 YFSETQ. This CDR3 region has 13 residues. Trimming stripped 2 bases from V and 3 bases from J, with 8 bases between. With a J-beta primer mix and a sample-barcoded 5' primer, a second PCR ran about 6 to 11 cycles. TCRdb re-called the 5' RACE reads with MiXCR, one entry per CDR3 protein. The sample shows almost 800,000 distinct CDR3 sequences, nearly 60% of them seen only once. The donors, aged about 6 to 90, were healthy Caucasians from Russia. This sequence was found in a man aged 25-45 years in good health. Specimen: blood. The V call is TRBV5-1, the J call TRBJ1-1, with a tentative D call TRBD1 (5 bases). The CDR3 DNA is TGCGCCAGCAGCTTCGGCAGGGACACTGAAGCTTTCTTT. Residues: CASSFGRDTEAFF.